The present T cell receptor (beta chain) was sequenced within a study of PD-L1 blockade in urothelial cancer. Study-wide context: Samples of blood were analyzed 3 weeks (second dose) and 6 weeks after treatment start. Study-wide results and caveats: Better survival was forecast by a pretreatment blood TCR clonality below the median.

The count of this clone is one. Its antigen is undetermined. V was pared by 6 bases and J by 8 bases, with 8 bases of the junction left unmatched. CDR1 and CDR2 from the germline V gene are MNHEY and SVGAGI. This CDR3 comprises 15 residues. Pretreatment and on-treatment blood mononuclear cell samples were taken, totaling between 1 and 8 time points per patient. The table came from immunoSEQ multiplex PCR; TCRdb's copy has only in-frame clones and leaves some out. The repertoire holds about 82,000 clones, with 82% as singletons. The TCR sequence derives from a man aged 65 to 85 with urothelial cancer. The input for sequencing was PBMCs, taken around atezolizumab (anti-PD-L1) treatment. J is TRBJ2-1 and V is TRBV6-5, with 12 bases aligning to TRBD1. The CDR3 spells CASSGGTGGIDEQFF. In DNA, the CDR3 is TGTGCCAGCAGCGGGGGGACAGGGGGCATCGATGAGCAGTTCTTC.